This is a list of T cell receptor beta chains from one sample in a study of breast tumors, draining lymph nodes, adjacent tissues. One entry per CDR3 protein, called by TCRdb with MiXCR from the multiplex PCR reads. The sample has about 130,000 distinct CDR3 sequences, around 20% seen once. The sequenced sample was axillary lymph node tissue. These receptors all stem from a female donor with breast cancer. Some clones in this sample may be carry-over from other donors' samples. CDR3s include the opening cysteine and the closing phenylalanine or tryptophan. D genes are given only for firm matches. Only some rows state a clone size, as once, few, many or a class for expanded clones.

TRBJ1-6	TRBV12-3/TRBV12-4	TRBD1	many	CASSRPGTDNSPLHF	TGTGCCAGCAGCCGGCCCGGGACAGACAATTCACCCCTCCACTTT
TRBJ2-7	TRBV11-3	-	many	CASSLQGGYEQYF	TGTGCCAGCAGCCTACAGGGAGGCTACGAGCAGTACTTC
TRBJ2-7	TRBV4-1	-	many	CASSQTADYEQYF	TGCGCCAGCAGCCAGACCGCGGACTACGAGCAGTACTTC
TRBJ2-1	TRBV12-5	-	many	CASGPADSEGEQFF	TGTGCTAGTGGCCCGGCGGACAGCGAGGGTGAGCAGTTCTTC
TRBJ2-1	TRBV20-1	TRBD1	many	CSARAPGTANYNEQFF	TGCAGTGCTAGAGCTCCCGGGACAGCCAACTACAATGAGCAGTTCTTC
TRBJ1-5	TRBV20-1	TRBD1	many	CSARGSGQGAFLQPQHF	TGCAGTGCTAGAGGGTCCGGACAGGGGGCTTTCCTTCAGCCCCAGCATTTT
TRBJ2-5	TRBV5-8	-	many	CASSDGSVETQYF	TGTGCCAGCAGCGACGGGTCTGTGGAGACCCAGTACTTC
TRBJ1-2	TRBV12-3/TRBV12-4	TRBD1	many	CASSWTGPGGYTF	TGTGCCAGCAGCTGGACAGGCCCGGGTGGCTACACCTTC
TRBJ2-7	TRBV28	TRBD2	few	CASNSGTSGYEQYF	TGTGCCAGCAATTCCGGGACTAGCGGCTACGAGCAGTACTTC
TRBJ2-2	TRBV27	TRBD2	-	CASRRSGLAGGSASGELFF	TGTGCCAGCAGGCGATCGGGACTAGCGGGAGGGTCCGCGTCCGGGGAGCTGTTTTTT
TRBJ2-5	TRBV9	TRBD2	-	CASSVGLAGGRETQYF	TGTGCCAGCAGCGTAGGACTAGCGGGAGGGCGGGAGACCCAGTACTTC
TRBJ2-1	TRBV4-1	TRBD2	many	CASSQTAGGFYNEQFF	TGCGCCAGCAGCCAAACAGCGGGAGGTTTCTACAATGAGCAGTTCTTC
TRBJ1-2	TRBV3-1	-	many	CASSQGAGFGYGYTF	TGTGCCAGCAGCCAAGGGGCAGGATTTGGATATGGCTACACCTTC
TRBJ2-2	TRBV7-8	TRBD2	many	CASSYWEGGLAGSNTGELFF	TGTGCCAGCAGCTACTGGGAGGGTGGACTAGCGGGATCGAACACCGGGGAGCTGTTTTTT
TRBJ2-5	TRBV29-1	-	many	CSVADRPRETQYF	TGCAGCGTCGCAGACAGGCCCCGGGAGACCCAGTACTTC
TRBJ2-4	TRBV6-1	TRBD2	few	CASSDSGTSGKNIQYF	TGTGCCAGCAGTGATTCCGGGACTAGCGGGAAAAACATTCAGTACTTC
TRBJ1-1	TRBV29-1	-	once	CSVEGDRPNTEAFF	TGCAGCGTTGAAGGAGACAGACCTAACACTGAAGCTTTCTTT
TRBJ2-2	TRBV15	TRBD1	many	CATSAGDRLGDELFF	TGTGCCACCAGCGCCGGGGACAGGCTTGGGGATGAGCTGTTTTTT
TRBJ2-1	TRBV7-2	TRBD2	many	CASSFDAAGEGNF	TGTGCCAGCAGCTTCGATGCTGCGGGAGAGGGAAATTTC
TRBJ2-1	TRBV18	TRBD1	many	CASSKTGVEQFF	TGTGCCAGCTCAAAAACAGGGGTTGAGCAGTTCTTC
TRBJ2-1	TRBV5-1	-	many	CASSTAPGTPSYNEQFF	TGCGCCAGCAGCACCGCTCCCGGGACTCCTTCCTACAATGAGCAGTTCTTC
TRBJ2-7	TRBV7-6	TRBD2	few	CASSTLLRGTTSHEQYF	TGTGCCAGCAGCACCCTTTTAAGAGGGACTACCTCCCACGAGCAGTACTTC
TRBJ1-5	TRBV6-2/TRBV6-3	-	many	CASSYDQGRNQPQHF	TGTGCCAGCAGTTACGATCAGGGAAGGAATCAGCCCCAGCATTTT
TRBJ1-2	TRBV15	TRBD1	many	CATSSVRTGIGYGYTF	TGTGCCACCAGCAGCGTTAGGACAGGGATCGGCTATGGCTACACCTTC
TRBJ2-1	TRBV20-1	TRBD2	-	CSARDRLAGGLYNEQFF	TGCAGTGCTAGAGATCGGCTAGCGGGAGGTCTCTACAATGAGCAGTTCTTC
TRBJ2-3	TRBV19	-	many	CASSSHTQYF	TGTGCCAGTAGTAGCCATACGCAGTATTTT
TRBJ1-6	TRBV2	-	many	CASSVKRGDNSPLHF	TGTGCCAGCAGTGTAAAGAGGGGCGATAATTCACCCCTCCACTTT
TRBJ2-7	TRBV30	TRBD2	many	CAWSVFRSRASGAPPGEQYF	TGTGCCTGGAGTGTATTTCGGAGTCGGGCTAGCGGGGCCCCTCCGGGAGAGCAGTACTTC
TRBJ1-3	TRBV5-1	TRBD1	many	CASSSRTGENTIYF	TGCGCCAGCAGCTCAAGGACAGGGGAGAACACCATATATTTT
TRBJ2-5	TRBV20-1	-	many	CSGADQETQYF	TGCAGTGGGGCGGACCAAGAGACCCAGTACTTC
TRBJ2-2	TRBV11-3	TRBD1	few	CASSGPGQGKAGELFF	TGTGCCAGCAGCGGACCGGGACAGGGGAAGGCCGGGGAGCTGTTTTTT
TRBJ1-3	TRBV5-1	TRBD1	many	CASSLVPGQGTGNTIYF	TGCGCCAGCAGCTTGGTTCCCGGACAGGGCACAGGAAACACCATATATTTT
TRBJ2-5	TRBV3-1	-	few	CASSQGTDKETQYF	TGTGCCAGCAGCCAAGGGACAGACAAAGAGACCCAGTACTTC
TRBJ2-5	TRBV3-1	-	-	CASSKGSANSQETQYF	TGTGCCAGCAGCAAGGGTAGCGCCAACTCTCAAGAGACCCAGTACTTC
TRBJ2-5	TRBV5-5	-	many	CASSSSFPSPTGETQYF	TGTGCCAGCAGCTCATCGTTCCCATCCCCGACGGGTGAGACCCAGTACTTC
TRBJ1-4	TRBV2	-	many	CASSAARTEKLFF	TGTGCCAGCAGTGCGGCAAGGACCGAAAAACTGTTTTTT
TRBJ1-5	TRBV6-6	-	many	CASSSSRNQPQHF	TGTGCCAGCAGCAGCTCCCGCAATCAGCCCCAGCATTTT
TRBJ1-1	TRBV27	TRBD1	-	CASRQGGTEAFF	TGTGCCAGCAGACAGGGGGGCACTGAAGCTTTCTTT
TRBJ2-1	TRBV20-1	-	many	CSAPGGAISYNEQFF	TGCAGTGCCCCCGGCGGCGCCATCTCCTACAATGAGCAGTTCTTC
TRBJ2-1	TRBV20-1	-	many	CSARGRLGNEQFF	TGCAGTGCAAGAGGGAGGTTGGGAAATGAGCAGTTCTTC
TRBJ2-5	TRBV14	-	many	CASSHHEATSVGETQYF	TGTGCCAGCAGCCACCACGAGGCAACATCGGTTGGAGAGACCCAGTACTTC
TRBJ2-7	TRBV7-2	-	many	CASSLAGSRDYEQYF	TGTGCCAGCAGCTTAGCGGGGTCTAGGGACTACGAGCAGTACTTC
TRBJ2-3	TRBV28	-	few	CATATPGGITDTQYF	TGTGCCACCGCTACCCCCGGCGGCATCACAGATACGCAGTATTTT
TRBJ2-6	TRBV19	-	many	CASSIPGGANVLTF	TGTGCCAGTAGTATTCCAGGTGGGGCCAACGTCCTGACTTTC
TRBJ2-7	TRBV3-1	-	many	CASSQVYGSYEQYF	TGTGCCAGCAGCCAAGTCTACGGGAGCTACGAGCAGTACTTC
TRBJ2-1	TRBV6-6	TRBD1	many	CASSYGQGPYNEQFF	TGTGCCAGCAGTTATGGACAGGGCCCCTACAATGAGCAGTTCTTC
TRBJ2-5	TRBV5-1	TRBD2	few	CASSLVPPGTSVQETQYF	TGCGCCAGCAGCTTGGTTCCCCCCGGGACTAGCGTACAAGAGACCCAGTACTTC
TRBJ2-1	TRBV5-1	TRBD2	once	CVSSTGTRAGNEQFF	TGCGTCAGCAGCACCGGGACTAGGGCTGGCAATGAGCAGTTCTTC
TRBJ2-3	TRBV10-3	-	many	CAISGDRGGRDTQYF	TGTGCCATCAGTGGGGATCGGGGTGGCAGAGATACGCAGTATTTT
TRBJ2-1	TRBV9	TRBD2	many	CASSVARGREVEQFF	TGTGCCAGCAGCGTAGCTCGCGGGAGAGAGGTTGAGCAGTTCTTC
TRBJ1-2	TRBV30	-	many	CAWSVSPGSLYTF	TGTGCCTGGAGTGTAAGTCCAGGGTCTTTGTACACCTTC
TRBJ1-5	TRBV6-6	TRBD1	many	CASSRGGTGPQHF	TGTGCCAGCAGCCGCGGTGGGACAGGGCCCCAGCATTTT
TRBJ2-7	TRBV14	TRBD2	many	CASNRGGAHEQYF	TGTGCCAGCAACCGGGGGGGGGCCCACGAGCAGTACTTC
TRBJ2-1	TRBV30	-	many	CAWRVHMSSYNEQFF	TGTGCCTGGAGGGTCCACATGAGCTCCTACAATGAGCAGTTCTTC
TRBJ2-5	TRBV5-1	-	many	CASSHRTRLGETQYF	TGCGCCAGCAGCCATCGGACCCGGCTGGGGGAGACCCAGTACTTC
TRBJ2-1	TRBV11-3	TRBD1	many	CASSLQGTGDNEQFF	TGTGCCAGCAGCTTACAAGGGACAGGGGATAATGAGCAGTTCTTC
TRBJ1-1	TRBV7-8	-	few	CASSRDRALNLGSEAFF	TGTGCCAGCAGCAGAGACCGGGCCCTGAATTTGGGATCGGAAGCTTTCTTT
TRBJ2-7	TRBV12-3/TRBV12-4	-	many	CASKDPVSEQYF	TGTGCCAGCAAAGATCCCGTCTCCGAGCAGTACTTC